The entry below describes one T cell receptor (beta chain). Vbeta (60) and Jbeta (13) primers were used in the PCR. This table comes from immunoSEQ multiplex PCR, and its TCRdb copy is limited to in-frame clones, with some not included. The profile shows roughly 200,000 clones, 70% to 80% of them singletons. The sample originates from a study of cytomegalovirus exposure and HLA in healthy donors. Material for sequencing was PBMCs. The origin of this receptor is a girl aged 10 to 17 in good health and CMV-seropositive.

The CDR3 here is CASSEQGTGSPLHF. The DNA of the CDR3 is TGCGCCAGCAGTGAGCAGGGGACCGGTTCACCCCTCCACTTT. The chain links TRBV10-2 to TRBJ1-6, with D tentatively TRBD1 (6 bases). V was cut by 2 bases and J by 9 bases, with 11 bases left in between. The CDR3 totals 14 residues. CDR1 is WSHSY, CDR2 SAAADI, per germline.